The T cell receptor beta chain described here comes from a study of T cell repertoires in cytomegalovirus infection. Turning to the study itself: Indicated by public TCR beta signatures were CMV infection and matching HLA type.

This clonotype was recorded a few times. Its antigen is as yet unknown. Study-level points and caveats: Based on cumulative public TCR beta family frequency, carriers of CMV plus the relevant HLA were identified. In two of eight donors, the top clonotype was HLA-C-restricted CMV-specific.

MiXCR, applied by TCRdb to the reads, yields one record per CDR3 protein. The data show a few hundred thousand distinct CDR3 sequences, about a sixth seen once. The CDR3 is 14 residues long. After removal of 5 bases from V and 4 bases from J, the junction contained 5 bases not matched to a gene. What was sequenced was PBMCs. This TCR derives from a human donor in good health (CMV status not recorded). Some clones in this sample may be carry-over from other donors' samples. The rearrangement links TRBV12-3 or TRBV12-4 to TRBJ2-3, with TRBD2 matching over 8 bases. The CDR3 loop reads CASSGLAPADTQYF. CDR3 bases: TGTGCCAGCAGTGGACTAGCCCCCGCAGATACGCAGTATTTT.